This T cell receptor beta chain originates from a study of blood T cell repertoires in COVID-19. Study-wide context: Acute-phase and convalescent COVID-19 samples originated in the United States, Italy and Spain. In each case, the material was cDNA or gDNA derived from T cells, B-cell-depleted T cells, or PBMCs.

This clone was recorded only once. Per the study methods: Amplification of reference gene primers was used by the study to estimate nucleated cell counts. Sequencing used immunoSEQ multiplex PCR; TCRdb keeps in-frame clones, though not all of them. D and trimming come from the DNA, and the V and J calls and clone size come from that table. The profile covers 55,000 to 80,000 clones, with about 88% appearing a single time and 8% to 10% taken by the ten largest. The germline CDR1 and CDR2 sequences are KGHSH and LQKENI. The junction had 5 bases not matched to a gene; V was cut back by 3 bases and J by 6 bases. This CDR3 spans 15 amino acids.

Input material: peripheral blood. This receptor was identified in a man aged 45 to 65 with active COVID-19. This rearrangement joins TRBV18 to TRBJ2-1; 10 bases are a match to TRBD2. For the CDR3, the DNA is TGTGCCAGCTCACCTCTCGGGACTAGCGTCAATGAGCAGTTCTTC. It specifies CASSPLGTSVNEQFF.